The rows below give T cell receptor beta chains drawn from one sample of a study of cytomegalovirus exposure and HLA in healthy donors. Assay used: immunoSEQ multiplex PCR; TCRdb lists only in-frame clones, some missing. The sample has roughly 110,000 clones; approximately 79% are singletons. Sequenced input: PBMCs. The source is a woman aged 35 to 49 in good health and CMV-seropositive. The CDR3 runs from the conserved cysteine through the conserved F or W. Each record gives: V gene, clone size, D gene, J gene, CDR3 DNA, CDR3 protein. D genes are given only for firm matches. Clone size is not always given. Where it is, it says once, few, many or a class for expanded clones.

TRBV6-5	NA	TRBD1	TRBJ1-1	TGTGCCAGCAGTCAAGGACAGGCGAACACTGAAGCTTTCTTT	CASSQGQANTEAFF
TRBV29-1	NA	TRBD2	TRBJ2-1	TGCAGCGTTGCCGTGGCTAGCGGAGGGAGTGAGCAGTTCTTC	CSVAVASGGSEQFF
TRBV10-1	once	TRBD1	TRBJ1-3	TGCGCCAGCAGTGAAGTCGGGACAGCTTCATATTTT	CASSEVGTASYF
TRBV6-5	once	TRBD1	TRBJ2-6	TGTGCCAGCAGTTACTCCGGGACAGGGACCCACGTCCTGACTTTC	CASSYSGTGTHVLTF
TRBV7-3	NA	NA	TRBJ2-2	TGTGCCAGCAGCACGGGACTTAGGACCGGGGAGCTGTTTTTT	CASSTGLRTGELFF
TRBV6-5	NA	NA	TRBJ1-2	TGTGCCAGCAGTTATGGGAGGGTTAACTATGGCTACACCTTC	CASSYGRVNYGYTF
TRBV28	NA	NA	TRBJ1-5	TGTGCCAGCAGTTTTCGCTCGGCAGGGCGTATGCCCCAGCATTTT	CASSFRSAGRMPQHF
TRBV5-1	few	TRBD1	TRBJ1-1	TGCGCCAGCAGCTTGGTACCGGGACAGGGTAGTTTGAACACTGAAGCTTTCTTT	CASSLVPGQGSLNTEAFF
TRBV5-6	NA	NA	TRBJ1-1	TGTGCCAGCAGCTGGATGGCGGCTGAAGCTTTCTTT	CASSWMAAEAFF
TRBV11-3	NA	NA	TRBJ2-7	TGTGCCAGCAGCTCCGGGACCTACGAGCAGTACTTC	CASSSGTYEQYF
TRBV5-1	NA	NA	TRBJ2-7	TGCGCCAGCAGCTTGGCCAGCTCCTACGAGCAGTACTTC	CASSLASSYEQYF
TRBV5-1	NA	TRBD1	TRBJ1-4	TGCGCCAGCAGCTTGCCGACAGGGGATGAAAAACTGTTTTTT	CASSLPTGDEKLFF
TRBV2	NA	TRBD2	TRBJ2-1	TGTGCCAGCAGCCGACTAGCGGGGGGGGACTCCTACAATGAGCAGTTCTTC	CASSRLAGGDSYNEQFF
TRBV29-1	NA	NA	TRBJ1-2	TGCAGCGTCGTCCTATACAGCTTGGGCTACACCTTC	CSVVLYSLGYTF
TRBV11-3	NA	TRBD1	TRBJ2-2	TGTGCCAGCAGCTCAGCCGGGACAGGGAAGACCGGGGAGCTGTTTTTT	CASSSAGTGKTGELFF
TRBV5-6	NA	TRBD1	TRBJ1-5	TGTGCCAGCAGCCCACAGGGGGCGTATCAGCCCCAGCATTTT	CASSPQGAYQPQHF
TRBV19	few	TRBD1	TRBJ1-1	TGTGCCAGTAGTATACAGTTGGGACAGTTGAACACTGAAGCTTTCTTT	CASSIQLGQLNTEAFF
TRBV12-5	NA	NA	TRBJ1-1	TGTGCTAGTGGTTCTACCGGGAAAGCTTTCTTT	CASGSTGKAFF
TRBV5-1	NA	NA	TRBJ1-1	TGCGCCAGCAGTCCAAGAGCGGGGACGAACACTGAAGCTTTCTTT	CASSPRAGTNTEAFF
TRBV5-1	NA	TRBD1	TRBJ1-3	TGCGCCAGCAGCTTGGGGGCAGGGGGCTCCTTTGGAAACACCATATATTTT	CASSLGAGGSFGNTIYF
TRBV5-1	NA	TRBD2	TRBJ2-7	TGCGCCAGCAGTTATACTAGCGGGGGCTCCTACGAGCAGTACTTC	CASSYTSGGSYEQYF
TRBV29-1	NA	TRBD1	TRBJ1-1	TGCAGCGTTGGGACAGGGGTATCTGAAGCTTTCTTT	CSVGTGVSEAFF
TRBV5-1	NA	NA	TRBJ2-3	TGCGCCAGCAGCTCGGACTTCGAGAGGGATACGCAGTATTTT	CASSSDFERDTQYF
TRBV27	NA	TRBD2	TRBJ2-2	TGTGCCAGCAGTTTATACCTAGCGGGGCTCGGGGAGCTGTTTTTT	CASSLYLAGLGELFF
TRBV6-6	NA	TRBD2	TRBJ2-1	TGTGCCAGCACGACTAGCGGGAGCTACAATGAGCAGTTCTTC	CASTTSGSYNEQFF
TRBV2	NA	TRBD2	TRBJ2-1	TGTGCCAGCAGCGTTCGGTTTAGCGGGGACGAGAGGGTCTTC	CASSVRFSGDERVF
TRBV5-1	NA	TRBD1	TRBJ1-4	TGCGCCAGCAGCTCACAGGGGGTGGATGAAAAACTGTTTTTT	CASSSQGVDEKLFF
TRBV29-1	NA	NA	TRBJ2-5	TGCAGCGTTGAACGGGGAGGCGAGACCCAGTACTTC	CSVERGGETQYF
TRBV2	few	NA	TRBJ2-2	TGTGCCAGCATTATCGGACTACACACCGGGGAGCTGTTTTTT	CASIIGLHTGELFF
TRBV4-1	NA	NA	TRBJ1-3	TGCGCCAGCAGCCAAGACCGTTACTCTGGAAACACCATATATTTT	CASSQDRYSGNTIYF
TRBV25-1	NA	NA	TRBJ1-6	TGTGCCAGCAGTGACCCGAATTCACCCCTCCACTTT	CASSDPNSPLHF
TRBV15	NA	TRBD1	TRBJ1-5	TGTGCCACCAGCAGATCATCCGGGACAGGGGGCACGAGCAATCAGCCCCAGCATTTT	CATSRSSGTGGTSNQPQHF
TRBV5-4	NA	TRBD2	TRBJ2-1	TGTGCCAGCAGCTTGGGGGGGACTAGCGGGGGGCCGCGGGATGAGCAGTTCTTC	CASSLGGTSGGPRDEQFF
TRBV13	NA	TRBD2	TRBJ2-1	TGTGCCAGCAGCTTTATGAGCGGGAACTACAATGAGCAGTTCTTC	CASSFMSGNYNEQFF
TRBV28	NA	NA	TRBJ1-5	TGTGCCAGCAGGGACATTCCTCAGCCCCAGCATTTT	CASRDIPQPQHF
TRBV30	NA	TRBD1	TRBJ1-4	TGTGCCTGGAGTGTAAAGGGCCAGGGGGGTGAAAAACTGTTTTTT	CAWSVKGQGGEKLFF
TRBV9	NA	NA	TRBJ2-1	TGTGCCAGCAGCCACATACAGGGGGGGGACAATGAGCAGTTCTTC	CASSHIQGGDNEQFF
TRBV19	NA	TRBD1	TRBJ1-6	TGTGCCAGTAGGACAAGGACAGGGGCCAGCTATAATTCACCCCTCCACTTT	CASRTRTGASYNSPLHF
TRBV10-3	NA	TRBD1	TRBJ2-5	TGTGCCATCACCCCAGGACAGGGACAAGAGACCCAGTACTTC	CAITPGQGQETQYF
TRBV5-1	NA	NA	TRBJ2-7	TGCGCCAGCAGCCCACTGGCGGGGAGCTCCTACGAGCAGTACTTC	CASSPLAGSSYEQYF
TRBV18	NA	NA	TRBJ2-7	TGTGCCAGCTCACCGGCGACAGTACCGCTTGGGCAGTACTTC	CASSPATVPLGQYF
TRBV7-9	NA	TRBD1	TRBJ2-3	TGTGCCAGCAGCTCTGGACAGGGTTTAGATACGCAGTATTTT	CASSSGQGLDTQYF
TRBV19	NA	TRBD1	TRBJ2-7	TGTGCCACCTCCGGGACAGGGAGGTACGAGCAGTACTTC	CATSGTGRYEQYF
TRBV4-3	once	NA	TRBJ2-2	TGCGCCAGCAGCCAAGAAGGTGTGGTTCGGGTGACCGGGGAGCTGTTTTTT	CASSQEGVVRVTGELFF
TRBV4-1	NA	TRBD2	TRBJ2-3	TGCGCCAGCAGCCAACCACTAGCGGGGAAGGGAGATACGCAGTATTTT	CASSQPLAGKGDTQYF
TRBV29-1	NA	NA	TRBJ2-7	TGCAGCGTAGAGACGGAGATCTACGAGCAGTACTTC	CSVETEIYEQYF
TRBV2	NA	TRBD1	TRBJ1-2	TGTGCCAGCAGTGAAGCAGGACAGGGCTGGAGCTACACCTTC	CASSEAGQGWSYTF
TRBV5-6	NA	TRBD2	TRBJ2-7	TGTGCCAGCAGCCGAGGGGAGGCGGGGGGTCACTCCTACGAGCAGTACTTC	CASSRGEAGGHSYEQYF
TRBV7-2	NA	TRBD1	TRBJ1-4	TGTGCCAGCAGCGGTGCCGGGACAGGGGGGGAAAAACTGTTTTTT	CASSGAGTGGEKLFF